This TCR beta chain appears in the sequencing data of a study of fetal regulatory T cell absence and autoimmunity. On the study more broadly: IPEX patients had exocrine pancreas autoimmunity without clinical diabetes. Study findings and constraints: Oligoclonal TCR enrichment in pancreas over cord blood reached over 100-fold for some clones. TRB gene family usage was broadly similar in cord blood and pancreas.

Concerning this clone itself: Its target is unknown.

Generated by immunoSEQ multiplex PCR, the TCRdb table keeps only in-frame clones and is missing some. The sample has some 87,000 clones; less than 80% are singletons. The V end was cut by 1 base, the J end by 2 bases, with 6 bases between. This CDR3 is 15 amino acids long. The germline gives CDR1 SGHNT, CDR2 YENEEA. This sequence joins TRBV11-3 and TRBJ1-6; TRBD1 is a possible D gene (5 bases). The receptor's source is a male donor with IPEX syndrome. Material for sequencing was pancreas tissue. CDR3 residues: CASSLGGAYNSPLHF. As DNA, the CDR3 is TGTGCCAGCAGCTTAGGGGGGGCCTATAATTCACCCCTCCACTTT.